The 15 T cell receptor beta chains given below trace back to one sample, sequenced in a study of blood T cell repertoires in COVID-19. Assay used: immunoSEQ multiplex PCR; TCRdb lists only in-frame clones, some missing. The data show some 320,000 clones, around 85% seen once. Sample: PBMCs or T cells enriched from blood (not recorded which). Every receptor here comes from a woman in her thirties who had been exposed to COVID-19.

The chain couples TRBV6-4 to TRBJ1-6; tentatively, D is TRBD1 (6 bases). CDR1 is MRHNA and CDR2 is SNTAGT in the germline V gene. V was cut by 6 bases and J by 7 bases, with 19 bases left in between. The CDR3 runs 16 residues. CDR3 protein: CASSRNTQGLNSPLHF. The CDR3 nucleotides read TGTGCCAGCAGCCGAAACACCCAGGGGTTGAATTCACCCCTCCACTTT.

This clone was seen more than once but under ten times. The J gene is TRBJ2-3, the V gene TRBV18; D is ambiguous. The CDR3 runs 13 residues. Trimming removed 3 bases from V and 5 bases from J, with 9 bases in between. CDR1 and CDR2 from the germline V gene are KGHSH and LQKENI. In DNA, the CDR3 is TGTGCCAGCTCACCCTATGTAGAAGATACGCAGTATTTT. Its protein is CASSPYVEDTQYF.

This clone occurred once. The chain joins TRBV3-1 (or the pseudogene TRBV3-2) to TRBJ1-3, with a possible D match to TRBD1 (5 bases). V shed 0 bases and J shed 1 base, with 10 bases lying between them. CDR3 size: 16 residues. Germline CDR1 reads LGHDT; CDR2 reads YNNKEL (reference sequence). The CDR3 DNA reads TGTGCCAGCAGCCAAGACCTCGGGACTTCTGGAAACACCATATATTTT. This sequence encodes CASSQDLGTSGNTIYF.

The genes are TRBV13 and TRBJ2-7; 10 bases are shared with TRBD2. CDR1 is PRHDT, CDR2 FYEKMQ, per germline (reference sequence). Trimming at V came to 4 bases and at J to 6 bases, leaving 12 bases not matched to a gene. The length of the CDR3 is 16 residues. The CDR3 protein is CASSSAGASGSSEQYF. The CDR3 nucleotides read TGTGCCAGCAGCTCCGCCGGGGCTAGCGGGAGCTCCGAGCAGTACTTC.

The V and J genes are TRBV19 and TRBJ1-3; D is ambiguous. With 2 bases removed from V and 4 bases from J, the gap between germline ends came to 9 bases. This CDR3 region has 14 residues. The germline V gene has CDR1 LNHDA and CDR2 SQIVND (reference sequence). This CDR3 reads CASSIPSRGNTIYF. CDR3 in DNA: TGTGCCAGTAGTATACCATCCCGGGGAAACACCATATATTTT.

This chain uses TRBV6-1 with TRBJ1-1; tentatively, D is TRBD1 (6 bases). This CDR3 contains 14 residues. Trimming took off 2 bases at V and 6 bases at J, with 13 bases between the two ends. CDR1 is MNHNS, CDR2 SASEGT, per germline. This chain's CDR3 is CASSEQGMWAEAFF. The DNA for the CDR3 is TGTGCCAGCAGTGAACAGGGGATGTGGGCTGAAGCTTTCTTT.

This sequence joins TRBV3-1 (or the pseudogene TRBV3-2) and TRBJ2-5; TRBD2 aligns across 8 bases. Trimming removed 4 bases from V and 5 bases from J; junction bases left unmatched: 15. The CDR3 has 17 residues. Germline assignment: CDR1 LGHDT and CDR2 YNNKEL (reference sequence). The CDR3 sequence: CASSPEAGGRSGETQYF. CDR3 in DNA: TGTGCCAGCAGCCCCGAAGCGGGCGGGAGGAGTGGTGAGACCCAGTACTTC.

V gene TRBV10-3 combines with J gene TRBJ2-7; TRBD2 matches at 11 bases. The CDR3 sequence is 15 residues long. The V gene's germline CDR1 is ENHRY and CDR2 SYGVKD. V dropped 7 bases and J dropped 6; count of bases not matched to a gene: 11. The CDR3 protein is CAIKTSGRVPPEQYF. CDR3 DNA sequence: TGTGCCATCAAAACTAGCGGGAGAGTACCTCCCGAGCAGTACTTC.

This clone was seen more than once but under ten times. This chain connects TRBV28 to TRBJ1-3; D remains ambiguous. Trimming took off 1 base at V and 3 bases at J, with 7 bases between the two ends. The germline CDR1 and CDR2 sequences are MDHEN and SYDVKM. There are 14 residues in the CDR3. The CDR3 DNA reads as TGTGCCAGCAGTTTATTAGTCGGTGGAAACACCATATATTTT. Translating gives CASSLLVGGNTIYF.

CDR3 sequence reads: CASTQRLAGAFGETQYF. The CDR3 DNA reads as TGTGCCAGCACCCAGAGACTAGCGGGGGCCTTTGGGGAGACCCAGTACTTC. The rearrangement links TRBV2 to TRBJ2-5, with 12 bases matching TRBD2. Germline CDR1 SNHLY, CDR2 FYNNEI. CDR3 length: 17 residues. After removal of 7 bases from V and 5 bases from J, the junction contained 14 bases not matched to a gene.

V gene TRBV4-1 combines with J gene TRBJ1-5; 7 nucleotides line up with TRBD1. The CDR3 extends over 13 amino acids. The germline CDR1 and CDR2 sequences are MGHRA and YSYEKL. After removal of 5 bases from V and 5 bases from J, the junction contained 3 bases not matched to a gene. As DNA, the CDR3 is TGCGCCAGCAGCGACAGGGCCGATCAGCCCCAGCATTTT. It yields the protein CASSDRADQPQHF.

The V gene is TRBV7-9, the J gene TRBJ1-4; D unresolved. Trimming left V 4 bases short and J 5 bases short, with 11 bases between. There are 14 residues in the CDR3. Germline V gives CDR1 SEHNR, CDR2 FQNEAQ (reference sequence). CDR3 DNA: TGTGCCAGCAGCTCCCCGTTCGAGAATGAAAAACTGTTTTTT. Amino acids: CASSSPFENEKLFF.

The chain is built from TRBV21-1 and TRBJ1-2; the tabulated D call, TRBD1, remains unverified against the DNA. TRBV21-1 is designated a pseudogene. The CDR3 has 14 amino acids. The CDR3: CASSKSTIHYGYTF. The CDR3 DNA follows: TGTGCCAGCAGCAAAAGTACAATTCACTATGGCTACACCTTC.

This chain links TRBV30 with TRBJ1-4; D is unclear. V lost 0 bases and J 4 bases, leaving 6 bases between the germline ends. Germline CDR1 is GTSNPN and CDR2 is SVGIG (reference sequence). The CDR3 spans 13 residues. As DNA, the CDR3 is TGTGCCTGGAGTGTAATTATTAATGAAAAACTGTTTTTT. Encoded protein: CAWSVIINEKLFF.

The chain joins TRBV12-3 or TRBV12-4 to TRBJ1-2; 11 positions agree with TRBD1. This CDR3 is built from 13 residues. With 6 bases clipped from V and 9 bases from J, the junction kept 6 bases outside the gene matches. CDR3 region: CASSRTGGASYTF. For the CDR3, the DNA is TGTGCCAGCAGCCGGACAGGGGGCGCGAGCTACACCTTC.